This T cell receptor (beta chain) derives from a study of blood T cell repertoires in COVID-19. Overall study: Sample material is recorded as cDNA or gDNA derived from T cells, B-cell-depleted T cells, or PBMCs.

Enrollment of patients from Seattle took place during active infection, with longitudinal follow-up. Per the original data handling: The authors estimated nucleated cell counts from reference gene primer amplification. Clones were sequenced by immunoSEQ multiplex PCR, and TCRdb holds only the in-frame ones, with some missing. Clone size and V and J calls were adopted from that table, with D and trimming inferred from the DNA. The sample carries about 280,000 clones, 65% to 90% recorded once. The sequencing input was peripheral blood. This TCR was sampled from a woman in her sixties or seventies with COVID-19, enrolled during active disease.

The CDR3 nucleotides are TGTGCCTGGAGTCTTACAGGGGGGCCCTACGAGCAGTACTTC. This translates into CAWSLTGGPYEQYF. The V call is TRBV30, the J call TRBJ2-7; 8 nucleotides agree with TRBD1. The CDR3 totals 14 residues. Germline V CDR1 and CDR2: GTSNPN, SVGIG (reference sequence). V shed 2 bases, J shed 2 bases, and the junction held 5 bases outside the gene matches.